This T cell receptor beta chain was found in a study of beta chain features in type 1 diabetes. Overall study results and limits: Patients' naive, central memory and Treg TCRB repertoires seemed closer to one another than those of healthy donors. Shorter templates might be favored by PCR, and equally so in patients and in controls.

A single heparinised blood sample, averaging approximately 110 mL, was obtained per donor. Investigators reverse transcribed all isolated RNA, so they sequenced expressed TCRB transcripts. Profiling relied on immunoSEQ multiplex PCR, and the TCRdb table lists in-frame clones only, not all of them. The sample has 300,000 to 400,000 clones; 6.5% to 10% are singletons. V dropped 3 bases and J dropped 5 bases, with 15 bases sitting between them. The CDR3 is 15 amino acids. Looked up from germline, CDR1 is SGDLS and CDR2 is YYNGEE. This clone was seen a few times. No antigen is known for it. The J gene is TRBJ2-1, the V gene TRBV9; either TRBD1 or TRBD2 may supply D (6 bases each). Source material: central memory CD4+ T cells from blood. This TCR was recovered from a woman in her late teens or twenties in good health. CDR3 in DNA: TGTGCCAGCAGCGCCGGGACTCCAGGGGACAATGAGCAGTTCTTC. It translates to CASSAGTPGDNEQFF.